This TCR beta chain was captured by sequencing in a study of blood T cell repertoires in COVID-19. Across the study: Collection of acute and convalescent COVID-19 samples took place in the United States, Italy and Spain. Sources were T cells, B-cell-depleted T cells, or PBMCs; the material itself was cDNA or gDNA.

V shed 2 bases, J shed 8 bases, and the junction held 8 bases outside the gene matches. The CDR3 is 14 residues long. Germline CDR1 and CDR2: SGHTA and FQGNSA. Source study methods: Nucleated cell number was recorded as an estimate derived from reference gene primer amplification. Clones were sequenced by immunoSEQ multiplex PCR, and TCRdb holds only the in-frame ones, with some missing. Clone size and V and J calls were adopted from that table, with D and trimming inferred from the DNA. The table lists about 40,000 clones, approximately 86% of them singletons, with around 9.1% in the top ten. The chain couples TRBV7-2 to TRBJ1-2; 7 nucleotides match TRBD1. This sequence was found in a woman older than 75 with active COVID-19. Sequenced: peripheral blood. CDR3 loop: CASSLNQGVEGYTF. In DNA form, the CDR3 reads TGTGCCAGCAGCTTAAATCAGGGGGTAGAGGGCTACACCTTC. Together with reference TRBV7-2 and TRBJ1-2, the CDR3 gives the full variable domain: GAGVSQSPSNKVTEKGKDVELRCDPISGHTALYWYRQSLGQGLEFLIYFQGNSAPDKSGLPSDRFSAERTGGSVSTLTIQRTQQEDSAVYLCASSLNQGVEGYTFGSGTRLTVV.